This passage covers 18 T cell receptor beta chains from one sample sequenced in a study of T cells in tuberculosis. Generated by immunoSEQ multiplex PCR, the TCRdb table keeps only in-frame clones and is missing some. The table lists about 24,000 clones, about 95% of them singletons. The sequencing input was PBMCs. The source is a donor between 10 and 35 years old with latent tuberculosis or without tuberculosis infection.

This chain joins TRBV19 and TRBJ1-6, with a weak D call TRBD1 (5 bases). This CDR3 region has 13 residues. V lost 5 bases to trimming and J lost 8 bases, with 10 bases between them. Germline values: CDR1 LNHDA, CDR2 SQIVND (reference sequence). The CDR3 nucleotides read TGTGCCAGTAGTTTCAGGGAAGATTCACCCCTCCACTTT. Translated, it gives CASSFREDSPLHF.

The chain employs TRBV7-8 and TRBJ1-2; 10 nucleotides line up with TRBD1. In germline, CDR1 is SGHVS, CDR2 FQNEAQ. The CDR3 length is 16 residues. Trimming removed 6 bases from V and 0 bases from J; junction bases left unmatched: 7. The CDR3 spells CASRRDRGRTNYGYTF. The CDR3 DNA reads as TGTGCCAGCAGACGAGACAGGGGGCGTACTAACTATGGCTACACCTTC.

The rearrangement uses TRBV7-9 and TRBJ1-6, with 7 bases lining up with TRBD1. The J segment lost 4 bases and the V segment lost 5 bases, leaving 8 bases of the junction unmatched. This CDR3 comprises 16 residues. Germline CDR1 SEHNR, CDR2 FQNEAQ (reference sequence). The chain's CDR3 is CASSEGGRGYNSPLHF. As DNA, the CDR3 is TGTGCCAGCAGCGAGGGGGGCAGGGGGTATAATTCACCCCTCCACTTT.

This clone was counted once. This chain uses TRBV6-4 with TRBJ2-3, with 7 bases lining up with TRBD2. V was clipped by 8 bases and J by 8 bases; unmatched bases: 7. The germline gives CDR1 MRHNA, CDR2 SNTAGT. The length of the CDR3 is 12 residues. CDR3 nucleotide sequence: TGTGCCAGCGGTCAGCGCGGGGGTACGCAGTATTTT. Protein sequence: CASGQRGGTQYF.

The chain couples TRBV6-1 to TRBJ1-6, with TRBD1 matching over 10 bases. The CDR3 is 13 amino acids. Trimming at V came to 8 bases and at J to 10 bases, leaving 5 bases not matched to a gene. Germline V CDR1 and CDR2: MNHNS, SASEGT. CDR3 amino acids: CASRTGGASPLHF. In nucleotides, the CDR3 is TGTGCCAGCCGGACAGGGGGAGCCTCACCCCTCCACTTT.

This clone came up once. The chain couples TRBV18 to TRBJ1-4, with a weak D call TRBD1 (6 bases). CDR1 is KGHSH and CDR2 is LQKENI in the germline V gene. The V gene lost 2 bases and the J gene lost 3 bases, with 13 bases spanning the gap. The CDR3 totals 16 residues. CDR3 residues: CASSPDSGQPNEKLFF. The DNA of the CDR3 is TGTGCCAGCTCACCAGATTCCGGACAGCCTAATGAAAAACTGTTTTTT.

The chain combines TRBV7-9 with TRBJ1-1, with 7 bases lining up with TRBD1. There are 14 residues in the CDR3. V dropped 4 bases and J dropped 11; count of bases not matched to a gene: 13. Germline V gene sequence: CDR1 SEHNR, CDR2 FQNEAQ (reference sequence). CDR3 in amino acids: CASSYGQGGKEAFF. The CDR3 nucleotides are TGTGCCAGCAGCTATGGGCAGGGGGGCAAGGAGGCTTTCTTT.

The CDR3 DNA is TGTGCCAGCAGTTTGAGAGGGGGAGAATCACCCCTCCACTTT. Protein product: CASSLRGGESPLHF. V gene TRBV6-6 combines with J gene TRBJ1-6, with D possibly TRBD1 on 6 matching bases. Trimming pared 4 bases from V and 10 bases from J, leaving 14 bases between. The CDR3 length is 14 residues. Germline V gives CDR1 MNHNY, CDR2 SVGAGI (reference sequence).

V usage is TRBV27 and J usage is TRBJ1-4, with TRBD1 as a possible D gene (6 bases). The length of the CDR3 is 16 residues. CDR1 and CDR2 from the germline V gene are MNHEY and SMNVEV (reference sequence). V lost 3 bases, J lost 5 bases, and 16 bases lay in between. CDR3 sequence reads: CASSFSNRVGNEKLFF. The CDR3 nucleotides are TGTGCCAGCAGTTTCTCGAACAGGGTGGGGAATGAAAAACTGTTTTTT.

The chain is built from TRBV28 and TRBJ1-6, with D possibly being TRBD1 (5 bases). The CDR3 sequence is 15 residues long. Per the germline V gene, CDR1 is MDHEN and CDR2 is SYDVKM. V lost 5 bases and J 6 bases, leaving 14 bases between the germline ends. The CDR3 region is CASSRSGEGNSPLHF. DNA for the CDR3: TGTGCCAGCAGTCGGTCGGGGGAGGGTAATTCACCCCTCCACTTT.

The rearrangement links TRBV23-1 to TRBJ1-6; D ambiguous. TRBV23-1 is treated as an ORF (open reading frame) with a function not yet certain. Trimming pared 6 bases from V and 0 bases from J, leaving 15 bases between. CDR3 length equals 17 residues. The CDR3 reads CASSPPRSRSYNSPLHF. CDR3 coding DNA: TGCGCCAGCAGCCCCCCTCGGTCTCGCTCCTATAATTCACCCCTCCACTTT.

This clone was seen a few times. The chain carries TRBV6-4 and TRBJ2-1; no clear D. CDR3 length equals 16 residues. Germline V gives CDR1 MRHNA, CDR2 SNTAGT. V lost 2 bases and J 0 bases, leaving 11 bases between the germline ends. CDR3 residues: CASSDGTESSYNEQFF. The CDR3 coding sequence is TGTGCCAGCAGTGACGGTACTGAAAGCTCCTACAATGAGCAGTTCTTC.

V and J are TRBV10-2 and TRBJ1-1; D is undetermined. The germline V and J ends were trimmed by 8 bases and 1 base, with 14 bases remaining between them. The CDR3 totals 14 residues. The germline CDR1 and CDR2 sequences are WSHSY and SAAADI. CDR3 nucleotides: TGCGCCAGCCGATCCTTACACCGGAACACTGAAGCTTTCTTT. Its translation: CASRSLHRNTEAFF.

The genes are TRBV5-8 and TRBJ1-4; 9 bases agree with TRBD1. Germline V gene lookup returns CDR1 SGHTS and CDR2 YDEGEE. This CDR3 is 17 amino acids long. The V segment lost 0 bases and the J segment 8 bases; nucleotides outside the gene matches: 11. As DNA, the CDR3 is TGTGCCAGCAGCTTGGGGGCTTGGGGACAGGGAATAGAAAAACTGTTTTTT. This encodes CASSLGAWGQGIEKLFF.

The rearrangement uses TRBV19 and TRBJ2-3; 7 bases match TRBD1. Germline V gives CDR1 LNHDA, CDR2 SQIVND (reference sequence). V trimming: 5 bases; J trimming: 5 bases; junction bases outside the gene matches: 10. This CDR3 is 15 amino acids long. The CDR3 region has the DNA TGTGCCAGTAGTCTAGGGCAGGGGGACGGAGATACGCAGTATTTT. Amino acids: CASSLGQGDGDTQYF.

This chain uses TRBV7-6 with TRBJ1-4; 9 bases map to TRBD1. This CDR3 comprises 13 residues. V shed 3 bases and J 9 bases; nucleotides not matched to a gene: 2. Germline CDR1 is SGHVS and CDR2 is FNYEAQ. CDR3 amino acids: CASSLGQGQKLFF. The DNA for the CDR3 is TGTGCCAGCAGCTTGGGACAGGGCCAAAAACTGTTTTTT.

The chain uses TRBV4-2 and TRBJ1-3; 8 nucleotides match TRBD1. This CDR3 comprises 15 residues. Germline loops: CDR1 LGHNA, CDR2 YNFKEQ. Germline trimming cut 8 bases from V and 0 bases from J; bases unmatched to any gene: 6. CDR3 region: CASRAGGGSGNTIYF. CDR3 nucleotide sequence: TGTGCCAGCCGGGCAGGGGGCGGCTCTGGAAACACCATATATTTT.

V is TRBV14 and J is TRBJ2-2; D may be TRBD1 (5 bases). The germline V gene has CDR1 SGHDN and CDR2 FVKESK. V was trimmed by 4 bases and J by 4 bases, leaving 13 bases between them. The CDR3 extends over 15 amino acids. The CDR3 bases are TGTGCCAGCAGCCTTGACAGTCTCCGCACCGGGGAGCTGTTTTTT. Its translation is CASSLDSLRTGELFF. Drawing the rest from reference TRBV14 and TRBJ2-2, the complete variable domain is EAGVTQFPSHSVIEKGQTVTLRCDPISGHDNLYWYRRVMGKEIKFLLHFVKESKQDESGMPNNRFLAERTGGTYSTLKVQPAELEDSGVYFCASSLDSLRTGELFFGEGSRLTVL.